This TCR beta chain was recovered during a study of blood T cell repertoires in COVID-19. In the study overall: From the United States, Italy and Spain came samples of acute and convalescent COVID-19. PBMCs, B-cell-depleted T cells, or T cells provided the cDNA or gDNA that made up the material.

The table lists this clone with a few counts. The length of the CDR3 is 16 residues. Germline CDR1 is SGHNT and CDR2 is YENEEA. Trimming pared 8 bases from V and 4 bases from J, leaving 18 bases between. Per the original methods: Amplified reference gene primers provided the basis for estimating nucleated cell counts. Repertoires were generated with immunoSEQ multiplex PCR, while TCRdb's copy carries only in-frame clones and drops some. V, J and clone size reflect that table, while D and trimming were determined from the DNA. Seen here are about 140,000 clones, approximately 80% observed once, and the top ten hold around 2.1%.

The sample taken for sequencing was peripheral blood. The sequence was obtained from a woman aged 55 to 70 with acute or convalescent COVID-19. This rearrangement joins TRBV11-3 to TRBJ2-6; tentative D call: TRBD1 (6 bases). CDR3 in DNA: TGTGCCAGCGCCCCTACTTGGGGGCCAGGGGCCAACGTCCTGACTTTC. As protein: CASAPTWGPGANVLTF.